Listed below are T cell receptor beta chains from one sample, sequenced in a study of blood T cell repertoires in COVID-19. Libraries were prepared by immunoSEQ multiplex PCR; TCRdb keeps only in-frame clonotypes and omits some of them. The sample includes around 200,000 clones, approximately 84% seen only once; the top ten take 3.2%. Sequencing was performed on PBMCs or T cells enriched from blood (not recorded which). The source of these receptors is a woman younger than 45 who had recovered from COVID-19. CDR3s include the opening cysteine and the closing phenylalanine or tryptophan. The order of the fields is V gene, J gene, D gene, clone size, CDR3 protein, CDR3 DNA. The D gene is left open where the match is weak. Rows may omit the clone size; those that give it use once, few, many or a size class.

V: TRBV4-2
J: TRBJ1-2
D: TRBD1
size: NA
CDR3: CASSQDRGQGFGYTF
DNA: TGTGCCAGCAGCCAAGATCGAGGACAGGGATTTGGCTACACCTTC

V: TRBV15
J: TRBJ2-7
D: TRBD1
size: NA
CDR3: CATSRFLRQGEEQYF
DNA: TGTGCCACCAGCAGATTCCTTCGACAGGGTGAGGAGCAGTACTTC

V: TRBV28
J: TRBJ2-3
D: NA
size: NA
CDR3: CASSHSQGYTDTQYF
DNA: TGTGCCAGCAGTCACTCACAGGGATACACAGATACGCAGTATTTT

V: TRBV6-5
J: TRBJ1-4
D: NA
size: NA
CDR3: CASVSQRREVFF
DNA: TGTGCCAGCGTGTCCCAGCGACGGGAGGTGTTTTTT

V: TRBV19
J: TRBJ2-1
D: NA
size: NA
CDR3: CASSHSSSYNEQFF
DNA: TGTGCCAGTAGTCACTCGAGCTCCTACAATGAGCAGTTCTTC

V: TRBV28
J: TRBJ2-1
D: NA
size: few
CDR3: CASKESGTNYNEQFF
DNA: TGTGCCAGCAAGGAGAGCGGGACAAACTACAATGAGCAGTTCTTC

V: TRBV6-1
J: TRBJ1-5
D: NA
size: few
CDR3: CASSEYPQPQHF
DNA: TGTGCCAGCAGTGAATATCCTCAGCCCCAGCATTTT

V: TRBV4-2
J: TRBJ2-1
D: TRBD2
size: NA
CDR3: CASSQVTAISGREQFF
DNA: TGTGCCAGCAGCCAAGTTACGGCTATTAGCGGGAGGGAGCAGTTCTTC

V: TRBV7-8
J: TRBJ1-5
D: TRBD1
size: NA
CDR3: CASSLAGTGVFGNQPQHF
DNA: TGTGCCAGCAGCTTGGCGGGGACAGGGGTTTTCGGCAATCAGCCCCAGCATTTT

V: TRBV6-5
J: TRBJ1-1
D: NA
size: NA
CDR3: CASSLITGNTEAFF
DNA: TGTGCCAGCAGTCTCATCACGGGTAACACTGAAGCTTTCTTT

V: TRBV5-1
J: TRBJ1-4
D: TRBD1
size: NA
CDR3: CASSDGQGPNEKLFF
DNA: TGCGCCAGCAGCGACGGACAGGGGCCTAATGAAAAACTGTTTTTT

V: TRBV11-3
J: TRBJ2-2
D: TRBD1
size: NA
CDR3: CASSLADRAGELFF
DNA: TGTGCCAGCAGCTTAGCGGACAGGGCCGGGGAGCTGTTTTTT

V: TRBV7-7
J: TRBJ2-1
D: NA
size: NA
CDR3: CASSLLDSTDEQFF
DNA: TGTGCTAGCAGCTTACTGGACAGTACAGATGAGCAGTTCTTC

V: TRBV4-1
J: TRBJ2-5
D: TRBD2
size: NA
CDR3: CASSTRTSGNQETQYF
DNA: TGCGCCAGCAGCACTCGGACTAGCGGGAACCAAGAGACCCAGTACTTC

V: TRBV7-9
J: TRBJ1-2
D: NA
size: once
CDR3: CASSLARADNYGYTF
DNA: TGTGCCAGCAGCTTAGCGAGGGCTGATAACTATGGCTACACCTTC

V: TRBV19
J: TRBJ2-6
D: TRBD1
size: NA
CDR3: CASGQGDAGANVLTF
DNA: TGTGCCAGCGGACAGGGGGACGCTGGGGCCAACGTCCTGACTTTC

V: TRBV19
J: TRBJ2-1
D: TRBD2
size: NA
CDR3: CASSTQVSGGRVARYNEQFF
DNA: TGTGCCAGTAGTACCCAGGTTTCCGGCGGGAGAGTGGCTCGCTACAATGAGCAGTTCTTC

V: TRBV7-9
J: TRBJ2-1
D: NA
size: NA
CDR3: CASSLNPLAMDEQFF
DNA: TGTGCCAGCAGCTTAAATCCGCTAGCGATGGATGAGCAGTTCTTC

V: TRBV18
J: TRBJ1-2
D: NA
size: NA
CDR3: CASSPSSGDFYGYTF
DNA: TGTGCCAGCTCACCAAGCTCAGGGGATTTCTATGGCTACACCTTC

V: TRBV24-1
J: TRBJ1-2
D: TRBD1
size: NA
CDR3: CATSDNRGPCYGYTF
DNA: TGTGCCACCAGTGATAACAGGGGGCCCTGCTATGGCTACACCTTC

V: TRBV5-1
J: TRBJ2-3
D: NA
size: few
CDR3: CASSLPGTSTDTQYF
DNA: TGCGCCAGCAGCTTGCCTGGGACTAGCACAGATACGCAGTATTTT

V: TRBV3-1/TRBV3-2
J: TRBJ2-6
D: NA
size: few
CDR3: CASSRTNEVLTF
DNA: TGTGCCAGCAGCCGAACCAACGAGGTCCTGACTTTC

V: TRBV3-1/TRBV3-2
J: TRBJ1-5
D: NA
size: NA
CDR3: CASSPAQERQPQHF
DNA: TGTGCCAGCAGCCCTGCCCAGGAGCGGCAGCCCCAGCATTTT

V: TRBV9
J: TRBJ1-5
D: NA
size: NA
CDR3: CASSVGFGAQHF
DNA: TGTGCCAGCAGCGTAGGATTCGGGGCCCAGCATTTT

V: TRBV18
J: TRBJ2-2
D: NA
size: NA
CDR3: CASSPPGNTGELFF
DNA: TGTGCCAGCTCACCACCCGGGAACACCGGGGAGCTGTTTTTT

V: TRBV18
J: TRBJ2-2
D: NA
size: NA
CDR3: CASSPLADGTGELFF
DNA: TGTGCCAGCTCACCACTAGCGGACGGCACCGGGGAGCTGTTTTTT